These 27 T cell receptor beta chains were all obtained from the same sample, sequenced in a study of regulatory T cells in long-lasting Graves disease. Time point noted: newly diagnosed GD, antithyroid drugs for less than 3 months. Extracted RNA from PBMCs served as the source of the TCR library. Arm-PCR of CDR3 regions and iRepertoire HTBI primers were the basis on which TCR beta libraries were built. TCRdb used MiXCR to reprocess the multiplex PCR reads, holding one entry per CDR3 protein. The data show 400,000 to 500,000 distinct CDR3 sequences, with about 15% seen just once and under 9% held by the top ten. The same data also went into a second study, on T cells in Graves' hyperthyroidism and ophthalmopathy.

Here the sequenced sample was peripheral blood mononuclear cells (PBMCs), taken at new diagnosis, from a patient treated with antithyroid drugs. The receptors shown here come from a woman aged 40 to 50 with Graves disease.

This clonotype was seen at least ten times. J is TRBJ2-3 and V is TRBV5-1; a weak D match, TRBD1 (6 bases). Germline assignment: CDR1 SGHRS and CDR2 YFSETQ. Trimming stripped 6 bases from V and 2 bases from J, with 16 bases between. The CDR3 runs 15 residues. CDR3 sequence: CASTPAGVVTDTQYF. The CDR3 DNA sequence: TGCGCCAGCACCCCGGCAGGGGTTGTCACAGATACGCAGTATTTT.

This clonotype was seen a handful of times. It may be a read error: a sequence one base away is much more abundant. The rearrangement joins TRBV29-1 to TRBJ2-1, with D perhaps TRBD2 (5 bases). This CDR3 has 16 residues. The germline CDR1 and CDR2 sequences are SQVTM and ANQGSEA. In DNA, the CDR3 is TGCAGCGTTGAAGTCCGTCGGGATCACATCTTGGATGAGCAGCTCTTC. Translated, it gives CSVEVRRDHILDEQLF.

In its sample, this clonotype was seen many times. The rearrangement uses TRBV20-1 and TRBJ2-5; tentatively, D is TRBD2 (5 bases). V lost 0 bases, J lost 3 bases, and 8 bases lay in between. The CDR3 consists of 13 residues. Germline V lookup: CDR1 DFQATT, CDR2 SNEGSKA (reference sequence). The CDR3 DNA reads TGCAGTGCTAGAGATGGAGCGGAAGAGACCCAGTACTTC. It yields the protein CSARDGAEETQYF.

The chain links TRBV20-1 to TRBJ2-3, with D maybe TRBD1 (6 bases). V dropped 5 bases and J dropped 14 bases, with 20 bases sitting between them. Per the germline V gene, CDR1 is DFQATT and CDR2 is SNEGSKA (reference sequence). CDR3 length: 12 residues. In DNA form, the CDR3 reads TGCAGTGCTCGAAGGGACACAGGGCTCGGGTATTTT. The encoded protein is CSARRDTGLGYF.

This clonotype was seen ten or more times. This chain joins TRBV28 and TRBJ2-7; no definite D call. CDR3 size: 13 residues. Trimming took 10 bases from V and 0 from J, leaving 13 bases between them. Germline V lookup: CDR1 MDHEN, CDR2 SYDVKM. CDR3 sequence reads: CATYGRSSYEQYF. DNA for the CDR3: TGTGCCACATATGGCAGAAGCTCCTACGAGCAGTACTTC.

In this sample, this clonotype turned up many times. This chain connects TRBV28 to TRBJ1-2; D is perhaps TRBD1 (6 bases). The CDR3 spans 14 residues. CDR1 is MDHEN and CDR2 is SYDVKM in the germline V gene. V was trimmed by 2 bases and J by 4 bases, leaving 11 bases between them. CDR3 region: CASSLGGASYGYTF. The CDR3 region has the DNA TGTGCCAGCAGTTTAGGGGGGGCGAGCTATGGCTACACCTTC.

Ten or more counts support this clonotype. The rearrangement joins TRBV20-1 to TRBJ2-3; TRBD2 might be the D (5 bases). Trimming pared 0 bases from V and 1 base from J, leaving 14 bases between. The germline V gene encodes CDR1 DFQATT and CDR2 SNEGSKA (reference sequence). This CDR3 is built from 16 residues. The CDR3 protein is CSARDLTSGGTDTQYF. The CDR3 DNA is TGCAGTGCTAGAGACCTAACCAGCGGAGGCACAGATACGCAGTATTTT.

There are a few counts of this clonotype. The chain combines TRBV4-1 with TRBJ2-7, with TRBD2 matching over 10 bases. This CDR3 is 15 amino acids long. V trimming: 4 bases; J trimming: 5 bases; junction bases outside the gene matches: 8. CDR1 is MGHRA and CDR2 is YSYEKL in the germline V gene. This CDR3 reads CASSPLGLAKDEQYF. The CDR3 DNA reads as TGCGCCAGCAGCCCTTTGGGACTAGCGAAAGACGAGCAGTACTTC.

This clonotype was seen at least ten times. J is TRBJ1-2 and V is TRBV5-5; 8 positions match TRBD1. The length of the CDR3 is 15 residues. CDR1 is SGHKS and CDR2 is YYEKEE in the germline V gene (reference sequence). The trim removed 4 bases at V and 3 bases at J, leaving 8 bases unmatched. CDR3 in amino acids: CASSLSTGEDYGYTF. The CDR3 region has the DNA TGTGCCAGCAGCCTCTCGACAGGGGAGGACTATGGCTACACCTTC.

Only a few counts were recorded for this clonotype. V gene TRBV20-1 combines with J gene TRBJ2-3; 9 nucleotides align to TRBD1. The CDR3 spans 15 residues. Germline assignment: CDR1 DFQATT and CDR2 SNEGSKA (reference sequence). With V trimmed by 0 bases and J by 4 bases, 5 bases remained unmatched. The CDR3 coding sequence is TGCAGTGCTAGAGATCGAGACAGGGGGGCAGATACGCAGTATTTT. Translating gives CSARDRDRGADTQYF.

This clonotype was seen many times. CDR3 region: CASSATGLGYNEQFF. CDR3 coding DNA: TGTGCCAGCAGCGCTACAGGGCTGGGTTACAATGAGCAGTTCTTC. This chain joins TRBV28 and TRBJ2-1; the D gene is possibly TRBD1 (6 bases). Trimming removed 6 bases from V and 4 bases from J, with 16 bases in between. Germline V gene sequence: CDR1 MDHEN, CDR2 SYDVKM. The CDR3 contains 15 residues.

This clonotype was detected ten times or more. CDR3 sequence reads: CASSEFGGSYNEQFF. In DNA, the CDR3 is TGCGCCAGCAGTGAGTTTGGGGGTTCCTACAATGAGCAGTTCTTC. The chain is built from TRBV10-2 and TRBJ2-1; tentatively, D is TRBD1 or TRBD2 (5 bases each). The germline CDR1 and CDR2 sequences are WSHSY and SAAADI. The CDR3 totals 15 residues. V dropped 1 base and J dropped 1 base, with 8 bases sitting between them.

V and J are TRBV6-2 or TRBV6-3 and TRBJ2-1; a weak D match, TRBD2 (6 bases). This CDR3 has 15 amino acids. V was cut by 6 bases and J by 1 base, with 13 bases left in between. Germline loops: CDR1 MNHEY, CDR2 SVGEGT. This CDR3 reads CASRLLAASYNEQFF. The CDR3, as DNA: TGTGCCAGCAGACTACTAGCCGCATCCTACAATGAGCAGTTCTTC.

Turning to this clonotype: A junction boundary mismatches the germline segment, possibly from a read error. This chain connects TRBV20-1 to TRBJ2-1; 8 bases are shared with TRBD1. CDR3 length: 14 amino acids. Germline loops: CDR1 DFQATT, CDR2 SNEGSKA (reference sequence). The CDR3 loop reads CSANSGTGGDEQFF. DNA for the CDR3: TGCAGCGCTAACTCCGGGACAGGAGGAGATGAGCAGTTCTTC.

As regards this clonotype: A much larger clone is a single base away; this may be a read error. This chain joins TRBV30 and TRBJ2-2; 8 nucleotides align to TRBD2. CDR3 length: 12 amino acids. Per the germline V gene, CDR1 is GTSNPN and CDR2 is SVGIG (reference sequence). CDR3 sequence reads: CAWNRGSGELCF. CDR3 DNA: TGTGCCTGGAACCGGGGTAGCGGGGAGCTGTGTTTT.

V usage is TRBV19 and J usage is TRBJ2-2; D is possibly TRBD1 or TRBD2 (6 bases each). Trimming pared 5 bases from V and 4 bases from J, leaving 14 bases between. Germline V CDR1 and CDR2: LNHDA, SQIVND (reference sequence). The CDR3 covers 15 residues. In nucleotides, the CDR3 is TGTGCCAGTAGTGTGGGGGGCACACTCACCGGGGAGCTGTTTTTT. Its protein is CASSVGGTLTGELFF.

This clonotype has more than one count but fewer than ten. A much larger clonotype is one base distant, so this may be a read error. The rearrangement links TRBV28 to TRBJ1-5; 9 nucleotides agree with TRBD1. V dropped 8 bases and J dropped 6; count of bases not matched to a gene: 8. The CDR3 runs to 14 residues. The germline V gene has CDR1 MDHEN and CDR2 SYDVKM. The CDR3 reads CASGGDRDRQPQHF. The DNA for the CDR3 is TGTGCCAGCGGAGGGGACAGGGATCGTCAGCCCCAGCATTTT.

Ten or more counts support this clonotype. The V call is TRBV12-3 or TRBV12-4, the J call TRBJ2-5; TRBD1 aligns across 11 bases. The CDR3 is 13 residues long. J gave up 4 bases and V 6 bases, and 1 base lay outside the gene matches. DNA for the CDR3: TGTGCCAGCAGAGGGACAGGGGGAGAGACCCAGTACTTC. Translated: CASRGTGGETQYF.

This clonotype appeared a few times. The chain is built from TRBV7-9 and TRBJ1-1; no clear D gene. The length of the CDR3 is 13 residues. The V gene's germline CDR1 is SEHNR and CDR2 FQNEAQ (reference sequence). Trimming left V 7 bases short and J 2 bases short, with 11 bases between. This CDR3 is CASTPWANTEAFF. As DNA, the CDR3 is TGTGCCAGCACCCCCTGGGCCAACACTGAAGCTTTCTTT.

This clonotype was counted many times. The chain employs TRBV28 and TRBJ2-5; 12 bases agree with TRBD2. Germline-derived CDR1 and CDR2 are MDHEN and SYDVKM. The V and J ends lost 5 bases and 5 bases, in that order; junction bases with no gene match: 9. The CDR3 contains 16 residues. The CDR3 spells CASSRRLAGVKETQYF. The CDR3 nucleotides read TGTGCCAGCAGTCGGCGACTAGCGGGAGTAAAGGAGACCCAGTACTTC.

This clonotype was observed many times. V and J are TRBV7-6 and TRBJ1-6; 7 bases agree with TRBD1. The CDR3 consists of 15 residues. The junction had 8 bases not matched to a gene; V was cut back by 4 bases and J by 8 bases. Germline CDR1 SGHVS, CDR2 FNYEAQ. Here the CDR3 reads CASSSSRGKDSPLHF. The DNA for the CDR3 is TGTGCCAGCAGCTCGAGCAGGGGGAAGGATTCACCCCTCCACTTT.

This clonotype was seen only a few times. A far larger clone lies a single base away; this is likely a read error. This chain joins TRBV7-8 and TRBJ1-2, with D unclear. V gave up 8 bases and J gave up 2 bases, with 18 bases separating them. Germline CDR1 is SGHVS and CDR2 is FQNEAQ. The CDR3 consists of 15 residues. In nucleotides, the CDR3 is TGTGCCAGCCGCTCCTTTGGGGTAGGAAACTATGGCTACACCTTC. It encodes CASRSFGVGNYGYTF.

This clonotype occurred many times. The rearrangement uses TRBV12-3 or TRBV12-4 and TRBJ2-7, with 10 bases lining up with TRBD1. The CDR3 consists of 15 residues. The V segment lost 4 bases and the J segment 0 bases; nucleotides outside the gene matches: 3. The CDR3 is CASSSGTGVSYEQYF. The CDR3, as DNA: TGTGCCAGCAGTTCCGGGACAGGGGTCTCCTACGAGCAGTACTTC.

This clonotype was picked up many times. The V call is TRBV12-5, the J call TRBJ2-1; 7 bases match TRBD2. J was trimmed by 3 bases and V by 6 bases; bases with no gene match: 2. The germline V gene encodes CDR1 LGHNT and CDR2 FRNRAP. The CDR3 extends over 13 amino acids. CDR3 sequence reads: CASGRGDYNEQFF. DNA for the CDR3: TGTGCTAGTGGCCGGGGGGACTACAATGAGCAGTTCTTC.

This chain links TRBV3-1 with TRBJ1-4, with TRBD1 identical over 8 bases. Per germline, CDR1 LGHDT and CDR2 YNNKEL (reference sequence). J gave up 4 bases and V 1 base, and 2 bases lay outside the gene matches. The CDR3 has 15 amino acids. The chain's CDR3 is CASSQGQGHNEKLFF. The CDR3 DNA sequence: TGTGCCAGCAGCCAAGGACAGGGGCATAATGAAAAACTGTTTTTT.

This clonotype was observed many times. The chain is built from TRBV24-1 and TRBJ2-5, with a weak D call TRBD2 (6 bases). The CDR3 contains 14 residues. Trimming took 2 bases from V and 4 from J, leaving 10 bases between them. From germline, CDR1 is KGHDR and CDR2 SFDVKD. The CDR3 region has the DNA TGTGCCACCAGTGATTCAAGGGGAGGAGAGACCCAGTACTTC. Its translation is CATSDSRGGETQYF.

This clonotype showed up many times. The chain employs TRBV12-3 or TRBV12-4 and TRBJ2-1; the match to TRBD2 covers 13 bases. The ends lost 5 bases at V and 8 bases at J; junction bases unmatched: 9. The CDR3 consists of 16 residues. CDR3 residues: CASSVPGTSGIYEQFF. In nucleotides, the CDR3 is TGTGCCAGCAGTGTTCCCGGGACTAGCGGGATATATGAGCAGTTCTTC.